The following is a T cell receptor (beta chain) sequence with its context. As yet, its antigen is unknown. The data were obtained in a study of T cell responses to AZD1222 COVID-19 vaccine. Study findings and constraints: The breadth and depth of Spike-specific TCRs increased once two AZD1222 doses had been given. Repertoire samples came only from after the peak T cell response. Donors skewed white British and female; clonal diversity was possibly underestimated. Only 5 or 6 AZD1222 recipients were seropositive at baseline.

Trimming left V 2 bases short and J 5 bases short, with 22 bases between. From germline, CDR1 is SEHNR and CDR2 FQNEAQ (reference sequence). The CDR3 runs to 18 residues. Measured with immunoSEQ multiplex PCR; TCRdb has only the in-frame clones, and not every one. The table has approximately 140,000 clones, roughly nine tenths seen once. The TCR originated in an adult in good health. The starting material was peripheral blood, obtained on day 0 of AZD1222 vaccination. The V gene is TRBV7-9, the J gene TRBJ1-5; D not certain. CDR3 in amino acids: CASSLTSGGFAWDQPQHF. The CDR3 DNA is TGTGCCAGCAGCTTAACGTCGGGCGGCTTCGCTTGGGATCAGCCCCAGCATTTT.